Each of the 18 T cell receptor beta chains below was sequenced from the same sample in a study of shared clonotypes between healthy human individuals. Profiled with immunoSEQ multiplex PCR; TCRdb holds only in-frame clones, not every one. The sample includes a few hundred thousand clones, more than 70% of them seen just once. The material sequenced was PBMCs. The receptors stem from a woman between 40 and 55 years old in good health. Some clones in this sample may be carry-over from other donors' samples.

Comment on this clone: The identical CDR3 is also encoded by other nucleotide sequences in the sample. The V gene is TRBV5-1, the J gene TRBJ2-7; 8 bases align to TRBD1. V was clipped by 4 bases and J by 6 bases; unmatched bases: 6. The CDR3 is 13 residues long. Germline V lookup: CDR1 SGHRS, CDR2 YFSETQ. The CDR3, as DNA: TGCGCCAGCAGCCTAGGACAGGGTAGCGAGCAGTACTTC. This codes for CASSLGQGSEQYF.

This clone appeared a single time. The chain combines TRBV5-1 with TRBJ2-7, with TRBD2 matching over 7 bases. Germline V gene lookup returns CDR1 SGHRS and CDR2 YFSETQ. Trimming cost V 0 bases and J 5 bases; bases outside gene matches: 5. This CDR3 comprises 14 residues. The DNA for the CDR3 is TGCGCCAGCAGCTTGGTCGGGAGGACTAACGAGCAGTACTTC. This gives the protein CASSLVGRTNEQYF.

The J gene is TRBJ1-1, the V gene TRBV28, with D perhaps matching TRBD1 (6 bases). Between the trimmed V and J ends, which lost 5 bases and 1 base, there was a span of 17 bases. Germline values: CDR1 MDHEN, CDR2 SYDVKM. The CDR3 has 16 residues. CDR3 residues: CASSRYGGRGNTEAFF. CDR3 nucleotide sequence: TGTGCCAGCAGTCGATACGGGGGGCGAGGGAACACTGAAGCTTTCTTT.

In its sample, this clone was seen once. Only one base separates this from a far larger clonotype, so it likely reflects a read error. CDR3 coding DNA: TGTGCCAGCGGCCGACTACTGACAGGGAGGAGGGAAACTGAAGCTTTCTTT. Protein sequence: CASGRLLTGRRETEAFF. The chain joins TRBV5-6 to TRBJ1-1; 7 bases line up with TRBD1. The germline V gene has CDR1 SGHDT and CDR2 YYEEEE. The J segment lost 5 bases and the V segment lost 7 bases, leaving 20 bases of the junction unmatched. The CDR3 is 17 residues long.

The J gene is TRBJ2-1, the V gene TRBV2, with D perhaps TRBD2 (5 bases). Trimming pared 4 bases from V and 5 bases from J, leaving 12 bases between. CDR1 is SNHLY, CDR2 FYNNEI, per germline. CDR3 size: 14 residues. The CDR3 region is CASSASSVNNEQFF. CDR3 bases: TGTGCCAGCAGTGCGAGTAGCGTTAACAATGAGCAGTTCTTC.

This clone was recorded only once. The sample carries other DNA sequences with the same CDR3. The V and J genes are TRBV4-3 and TRBJ2-1; weak D call: TRBD2 (5 bases). The V and J ends lost 1 base and 6 bases respectively, with 7 bases between them. CDR3 length equals 13 residues. The germline V gene has CDR1 LGHNA and CDR2 YSLEER. The CDR3 DNA follows: TGCGCCAGCAGCCAAGGAGGGTCCAATGAGCAGTTCTTC. It specifies CASSQGGSNEQFF.

This chain joins TRBV28 and TRBJ1-1; no firm D call. The CDR3 loop spans 13 amino acids. V was pared by 6 bases and J by 0 bases, with 8 bases between. Germline loops: CDR1 MDHEN, CDR2 SYDVKM. The CDR3 protein is CASSPGVNTEAFF. CDR3 DNA: TGTGCCAGCAGCCCAGGAGTGAACACTGAAGCTTTCTTT. Drawing the rest from reference TRBV28 and TRBJ1-1, the complete variable domain is DVKVTQSSRYLVKRTGEKVFLECVQDMDHENMFWYRQDPGLGLRLIYFSYDVKMKEKGDIPEGYSVSREKKERFSLILESASTNQTSMYLCASSPGVNTEAFFGQGTRLTVV.

The gene calls are TRBV7-9 and TRBJ2-6; no clear D gene. Germline CDR1 reads SEHNR; CDR2 reads FQNEAQ (reference sequence). Trimming left V 4 bases short and J 0 bases short, with 19 bases between. The CDR3 contains 19 residues. CDR3 DNA: TGTGCCAGCAGCTACCCTCGAAACCAACGACGCTCTGGGGCCAACGTCCTGACTTTC. It encodes CASSYPRNQRRSGANVLTF.

This clone showed up just a few times. The V call is TRBV7-8, the J call TRBJ2-7, with TRBD2 as a possible D gene (5 bases). V shed 0 bases and J shed 5 bases, with 11 bases lying between them. This CDR3 contains 14 residues. Germline V gene lookup returns CDR1 SGHVS and CDR2 FQNEAQ. The CDR3 DNA reads as TGTGCCAGCAGCTTAGCGGGAGTGGGTCACGAGCAGTACTTC. It yields the protein CASSLAGVGHEQYF.

V gene TRBV9 combines with J gene TRBJ2-5, with 10 positions matching TRBD2. From germline, CDR1 is SGDLS and CDR2 YYNGEE. This CDR3 has 16 amino acids. Trimming took 0 bases from V and 4 from J; bases not matched to a gene: 6. The CDR3 coding sequence is TGTGCCAGCAGCGTAGGGGCTAGCGGGAGTGTAGAGACCCAGTACTTC. This encodes CASSVGASGSVETQYF.

This clone was detected once. This rearrangement joins TRBV5-1 to TRBJ2-1; TRBD1 or TRBD2 may be the D gene (6 bases each). The V and J ends lost 2 bases and 6 bases respectively, with 12 bases between them. The CDR3 is 14 residues long. In germline, CDR1 is SGHRS, CDR2 YFSETQ. In DNA form, the CDR3 reads TGCGCCAGCAGCTTAGGGGGGCATCTCAATGAGCAGTTCTTC. Translation gives CASSLGGHLNEQFF. Full variable domain (rest looked up from reference TRBV5-1 and TRBJ2-1): KAGVTQTPRYLIKTRGQQVTLSCSPISGHRSVSWYQQTPGQGLQFLFEYFSETQRNKGNFPGRFSGRQFSNSRSEMNVSTLELGDSALYLCASSLGGHLNEQFFGPGTRLTVL.

CDR3 DNA: TGTGCCAGCAGCTTGACCGGCGGCGAGCAGTACTTC. Translating it yields CASSLTGGEQYF. This sequence joins TRBV5-6 and TRBJ2-7; D gene ambiguous. Germline CDR1 reads SGHDT; CDR2 reads YYEEEE. V gave up 1 base and J gave up 6 bases, with 8 bases separating them. The CDR3 contains 12 residues.

The sample holds one count of this clone. This chain connects TRBV2 to TRBJ1-5; D unclear. Germline values: CDR1 SNHLY, CDR2 FYNNEI. The V end was cut by 6 bases, the J end by 0 bases, with 9 bases between. The CDR3 extends over 14 amino acids. DNA of the CDR3: TGTGCCAGCAGCTCACGGCGTAGCAATCAGCCCCAGCATTTT. It yields the protein CASSSRRSNQPQHF. The whole variable domain, filled in from reference TRBV2 and TRBJ1-5, reads EPEVTQTPSHQVTQMGQEVILRCVPISNHLYFYWYRQILGQKVEFLVSFYNNEISEKSEIFDDQFSVERPDGSNFTLKIRSTKLEDSAMYFCASSSRRSNQPQHFGDGTRLSIL.

This clone has a handful of counts. The J gene is TRBJ2-7, the V gene TRBV6-5; no definite D call. CDR1 and CDR2 (germline): MNHEY, SVGAGI. Trimming took 2 bases from V and 0 from J, leaving 8 bases between them. The CDR3 consists of 14 residues. CDR3 nucleotide sequence: TGTGCCAGCAGTTACGGCGAGAGCTCCTACGAGCAGTACTTC. It yields the protein CASSYGESSYEQYF.

The chain joins TRBV7-9 to TRBJ2-1; 8 bases align to TRBD2. The length of the CDR3 is 15 residues. Germline lookup yields CDR1 SEHNR and CDR2 FQNEAQ (reference sequence). With V trimmed by 5 bases and J by 4 bases, 7 bases remained unmatched. The CDR3 coding sequence is TGTGCCAGCAGCCAAACGGGACTAGGTTACAATGAGCAGTTCTTC. This gives the protein CASSQTGLGYNEQFF.

The rearrangement uses TRBV19 and TRBJ1-3, with D uncertain. With 7 bases removed from V and 0 bases from J, the gap between germline ends came to 10 bases. Germline-derived CDR1 and CDR2 are LNHDA and SQIVND (reference sequence). CDR3 length: 14 amino acids. The CDR3 sequence is CASKREHSGNTIYF. In DNA form, the CDR3 reads TGTGCCAGTAAGAGAGAGCACTCTGGAAACACCATATATTTT.

The V call is TRBV18, the J call TRBJ2-7; no firm D call. The germline V gene has CDR1 KGHSH and CDR2 LQKENI. The CDR3 spans 14 residues. The V gene lost 3 bases and the J gene lost 5 bases, with 14 bases spanning the gap. CDR3 sequence: CASSPSEMWNEQYF. As DNA, the CDR3 is TGTGCCAGCTCACCTTCGGAGATGTGGAACGAGCAGTACTTC.

The chain uses TRBV27 and TRBJ2-7; D unresolved. Per the germline V gene, CDR1 is MNHEY and CDR2 is SMNVEV (reference sequence). The CDR3 extends over 12 amino acids. V dropped 5 bases and J dropped 5 bases, with 10 bases sitting between them. The CDR3 bases are TGTGCCAGCAGTCAACCCCCCCACGAGCAGTACTTC. This translates into CASSQPPHEQYF.